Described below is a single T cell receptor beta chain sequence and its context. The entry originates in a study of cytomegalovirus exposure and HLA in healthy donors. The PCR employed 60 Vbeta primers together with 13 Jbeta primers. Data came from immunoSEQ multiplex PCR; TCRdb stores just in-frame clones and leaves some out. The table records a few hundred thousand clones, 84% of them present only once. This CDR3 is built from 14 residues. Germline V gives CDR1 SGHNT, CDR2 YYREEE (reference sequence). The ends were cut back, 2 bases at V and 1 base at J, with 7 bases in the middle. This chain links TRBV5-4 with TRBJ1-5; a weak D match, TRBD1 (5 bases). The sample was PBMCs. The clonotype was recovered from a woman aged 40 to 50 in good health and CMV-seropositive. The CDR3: CASSFQGSNQPQHF. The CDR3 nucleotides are TGTGCCAGCAGCTTTCAGGGAAGCAATCAGCCCCAGCATTTT.